Following are 14 T cell receptor beta chains from one sample sequenced in a study of cytomegalovirus exposure and HLA in healthy donors (dated by TCRdb to about 2017). Library preparation used the immunoSEQ multiplex PCR assay. The multiplex PCR relied on a mix of 60 forward primers for TCR Vbeta segments and 13 reverse primers for TCR Jbeta segments. TCRdb obtained this table from immuneACCESS and retained in-frame rearrangements with V and J assigned. These tables miss some clones; where compared with another copy, unresolved V genes account for less than half of the shortfall, and the remainder is unexplained. This sample holds approximately 110,000 clones; roughly 69% were observed only once. The ten most abundant clones make up around 4% of the sample. The source material was PBMCs. These receptors originate from a man aged 25-45 years in good health and CMV-seropositive.

The CDR3: CASSQDRGFPYEQYF. CDR3 nucleotides: TGCGCCAGCAGCCAAGATCGGGGGTTTCCCTACGAGCAGTACTTC. This chain joins TRBV4-1 and TRBJ2-5, with D possibly being TRBD2 (6 bases). The J call is doubtful: the DNA matches TRBJ2-7 better. CDR1 and CDR2 from the germline V gene are MGHRA and YSYEKL. The CDR3 is 15 amino acids.

For the CDR3, the DNA is TGCGCCAGCAGCTCCCTAGGGGCGACTAGCACAGATACGCAGTATTTT. Protein sequence: CASSSLGATSTDTQYF. The V gene is TRBV5-1, the J gene TRBJ2-3; a weak D match, TRBD1 (5 bases). Germline loops: CDR1 SGHRS, CDR2 YFSETQ. V lost 3 bases, J lost 0 bases, and 14 bases lay in between. This CDR3 has 16 residues.

The chain recombines TRBV7-8 with TRBJ2-7, with no clear D. Germline lookup yields CDR1 SGHVS and CDR2 FQNEAQ. The CDR3 is 13 residues long. Trimming removed 0 bases at V and 2 bases at J, with 5 bases between. The chain's CDR3 is CASSLALPYEQYF. CDR3 sequence (DNA): TGTGCCAGCAGCTTAGCACTCCCCTACGAGCAGTACTTC.

This clone was picked up a small number of times. The V and J genes are TRBV7-2 and TRBJ1-1, with 7 bases that match TRBD1. The CDR3 totals 12 residues. The J segment lost 8 bases and the V segment lost 1 base, leaving 1 base of the junction unmatched. Germline CDR1 and CDR2: SGHTA and FQGNSA. CDR3 residues: CASSLGQGEAFF. CDR3 nucleotide sequence: TGTGCCAGCAGCTTAGGACAGGGAGAAGCTTTCTTT.

The rearrangement joins TRBV11-2 to TRBJ1-5; a weak D match, TRBD1 (6 bases). Germline V gene sequence: CDR1 SGHAT, CDR2 FQNNGV. The CDR3 extends over 15 amino acids. V gave up 2 bases and J gave up 2 bases, with 10 bases separating them. CDR3 protein: CASSLTGSGNQPQHF. In DNA form, the CDR3 reads TGTGCCAGCAGCTTAACAGGGTCGGGCAATCAGCCCCAGCATTTT. Full variable domain (rest looked up from reference TRBV11-2 and TRBJ1-5): EAGVAQSPRYKIIEKRQSVAFWCNPISGHATLYWYQQILGQGPKLLIQFQNNGVVDDSQLPKDRFSAERLKGVDSTLKIQPAKLEDSAVYLCASSLTGSGNQPQHFGDGTRLSIL.

The V call is TRBV5-1, the J call TRBJ1-3; D remains ambiguous. The CDR3 sequence is 13 residues long. Deletions cut 5 bases from V and 4 bases from J, with 10 bases between. Germline values: CDR1 SGHRS, CDR2 YFSETQ. The CDR3: CASSGNIGNTIYF. The CDR3 DNA sequence: TGCGCCAGCAGTGGCAATATCGGAAACACCATATATTTT. Combining the CDR3 with reference TRBV5-1 and TRBJ1-3 gives the whole variable domain KAGVTQTPRYLIKTRGQQVTLSCSPISGHRSVSWYQQTPGQGLQFLFEYFSETQRNKGNFPGRFSGRQFSNSRSEMNVSTLELGDSALYLCASSGNIGNTIYFGEGSWLTVV.

V is TRBV7-3 and J is TRBJ2-3; 9 bases align to TRBD2. Looked up from germline, CDR1 is SGHTA and CDR2 is FQGTGA. The CDR3 loop spans 19 amino acids. J was trimmed by 0 bases and V by 5 bases; bases with no gene match: 15. The CDR3 is CASSLQPLGSGGSTDTQYF. DNA of the CDR3: TGTGCCAGCAGCCTCCAGCCCCTGGGGAGCGGGGGGAGCACAGATACGCAGTATTTT.

V is TRBV5-4 and J is TRBJ1-4, with D unresolved. The CDR3 runs to 15 residues. In germline, CDR1 is SGHNT, CDR2 YYREEE (reference sequence). Trimming left V 1 base short and J 4 bases short, with 11 bases between. The DNA for the CDR3 is TGTGCCAGCAGCTTGAGGACGGGAGATAATGAAAAACTGTTTTTT. Translated, it gives CASSLRTGDNEKLFF.

This clone was seen only a few times. This rearrangement joins TRBV19 to TRBJ1-3; possible D gene TRBD1, 6 bases. Trimming stripped 6 bases from V and 0 bases from J, with 9 bases between. Germline CDR1 is LNHDA and CDR2 is SQIVND (reference sequence). CDR3 length equals 14 residues. This CDR3 reads CASSPGVSGNTIYF. CDR3 sequence (DNA): TGTGCCAGTAGCCCAGGGGTCTCTGGAAACACCATATATTTT.

The V gene is TRBV27, the J gene TRBJ1-6, with 7 bases aligning to TRBD1. The CDR3 is 15 amino acids. With 7 bases clipped from V and 0 bases from J, the junction kept 3 bases outside the gene matches. The germline gives CDR1 MNHEY, CDR2 SMNVEV (reference sequence). The CDR3 sequence is CASKDRSSYNSPLHF. The CDR3 bases are TGTGCCAGCAAGGACAGGAGCTCCTATAATTCACCCCTCCACTTT.

This clone was detected only a few times. The chain is built from TRBV10-3 and TRBJ2-4; D is undetermined. V gave up 4 bases and J gave up 0 bases, with 7 bases separating them. This CDR3 is built from 14 residues. Germline values: CDR1 ENHRY, CDR2 SYGVKD. The CDR3 region has the DNA TGTGCCATCAGTGCCCAGTTAGCCAAAAACATTCAGTACTTC. Translation: CAISAQLAKNIQYF.

For this clone: The identical CDR3 is also encoded by other nucleotide sequences in the sample. This chain joins TRBV18 and TRBJ1-1; maybe TRBD1 (6 bases). Germline V gene lookup returns CDR1 KGHSH and CDR2 LQKENI. Trimming took off 3 bases at V and 1 base at J, with 9 bases between the two ends. The CDR3 covers 14 residues. DNA of the CDR3: TGTGCCAGCTCACCCCTGGGACAGAACACTGAAGCTTTCTTT. Protein sequence: CASSPLGQNTEAFF.

The rearrangement uses TRBV13 and TRBJ2-1; D is possibly TRBD2 (5 bases). Germline V gene lookup returns CDR1 PRHDT and CDR2 FYEKMQ (reference sequence). The CDR3 loop spans 14 amino acids. The V end was cut by 1 base, the J end by 4 bases, with 8 bases between. The CDR3 DNA follows: TGTGCCAGCAGCTTAGTTTCGGGGTACAATGAGCAGTTCTTC. It codes for CASSLVSGYNEQFF.

The chain combines TRBV29-1 with TRBJ1-1; no definite D call. The CDR3 covers 11 residues. Trimming removed 2 bases from V and 8 bases from J, with 9 bases in between. Germline-derived CDR1 and CDR2 are SQVTM and ANQGSEA. The CDR3 is CSVELHKEAFF. As DNA, the CDR3 is TGCAGCGTTGAACTCCACAAAGAAGCTTTCTTT.